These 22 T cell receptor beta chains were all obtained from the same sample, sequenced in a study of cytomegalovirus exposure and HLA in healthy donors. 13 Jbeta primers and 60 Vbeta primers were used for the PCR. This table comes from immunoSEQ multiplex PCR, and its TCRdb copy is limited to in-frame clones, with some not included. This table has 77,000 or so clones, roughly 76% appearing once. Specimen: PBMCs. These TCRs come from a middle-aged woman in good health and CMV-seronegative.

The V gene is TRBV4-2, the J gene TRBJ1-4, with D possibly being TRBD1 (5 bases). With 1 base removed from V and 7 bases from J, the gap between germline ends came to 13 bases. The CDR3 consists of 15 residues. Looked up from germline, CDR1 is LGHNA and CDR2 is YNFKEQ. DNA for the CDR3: TGTGCCAGCAGCCAAGTTGGGGGGTTGAGTGAAAAACTGTTTTTT. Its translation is CASSQVGGLSEKLFF.

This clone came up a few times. This CDR3 reads CASSYAETANYGYTF. DNA for the CDR3: TGTGCCAGCAGTTACGCTGAGACTGCCAACTATGGCTACACCTTC. The V gene is TRBV6-6, the J gene TRBJ1-2; D gene unclear. CDR3 length: 15 amino acids. CDR1 and CDR2 (germline): MNHNY, SVGAGI (reference sequence). V was cut by 2 bases and J by 2 bases, with 12 bases left in between.

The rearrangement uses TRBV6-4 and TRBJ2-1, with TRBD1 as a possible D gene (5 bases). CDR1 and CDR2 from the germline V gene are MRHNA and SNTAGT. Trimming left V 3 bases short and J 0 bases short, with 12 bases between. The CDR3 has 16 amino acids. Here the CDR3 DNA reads TGTGCCAGCAGTGAACGGGCAGGGATCTCCTACAATGAGCAGTTCTTC. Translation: CASSERAGISYNEQFF.

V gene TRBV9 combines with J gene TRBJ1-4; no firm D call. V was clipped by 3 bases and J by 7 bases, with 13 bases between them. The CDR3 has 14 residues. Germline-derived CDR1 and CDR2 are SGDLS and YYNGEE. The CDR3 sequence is CASSAEGWGEKLFF. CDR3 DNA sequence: TGTGCCAGCAGCGCGGAGGGCTGGGGTGAAAAACTGTTTTTT.

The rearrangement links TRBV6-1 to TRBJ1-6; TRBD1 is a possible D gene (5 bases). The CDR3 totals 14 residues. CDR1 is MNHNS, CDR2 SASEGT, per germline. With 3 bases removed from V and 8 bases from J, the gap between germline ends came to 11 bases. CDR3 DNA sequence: TGTGCCAGCAGTGACGGGACTGACTATTCACCCCTCCACTTT. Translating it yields CASSDGTDYSPLHF.

This chain's CDR3 is CASSEGTQETQYF. The CDR3 bases are TGTGCCAGCAGCGAGGGAACACAAGAGACCCAGTACTTC. The J gene is TRBJ2-5, the V gene TRBV5-6; TRBD2 is a possible D gene (5 bases). The CDR3 consists of 13 residues. V lost 4 bases and J 2 bases, leaving 9 bases between the germline ends. Looked up from germline, CDR1 is SGHDT and CDR2 is YYEEEE.

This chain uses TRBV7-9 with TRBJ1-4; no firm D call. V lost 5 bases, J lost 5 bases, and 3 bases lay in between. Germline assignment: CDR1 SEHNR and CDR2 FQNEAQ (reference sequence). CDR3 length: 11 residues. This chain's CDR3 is CASSANEKLFF. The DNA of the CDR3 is TGTGCCAGCAGCGCGAATGAAAAACTGTTTTTT.

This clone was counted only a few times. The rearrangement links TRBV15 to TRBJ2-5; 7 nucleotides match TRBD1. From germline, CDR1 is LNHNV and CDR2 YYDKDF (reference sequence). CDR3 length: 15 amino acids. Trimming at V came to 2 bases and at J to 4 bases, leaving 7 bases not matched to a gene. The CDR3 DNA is TGTGCCACCAGCAGACTCAGGGGGTCTGGAGAGACCCAGTACTTC. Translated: CATSRLRGSGETQYF.

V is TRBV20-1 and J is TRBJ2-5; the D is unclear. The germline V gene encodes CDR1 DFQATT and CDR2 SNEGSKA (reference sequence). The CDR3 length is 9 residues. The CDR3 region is CSAGETQYF. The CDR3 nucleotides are TGCAGCGCCGGAGAGACCCAGTACTTC.

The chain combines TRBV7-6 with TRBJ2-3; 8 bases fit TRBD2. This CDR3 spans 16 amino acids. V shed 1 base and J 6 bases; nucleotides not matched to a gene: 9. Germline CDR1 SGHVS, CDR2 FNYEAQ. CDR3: CASSLGGRGGLDTQYF. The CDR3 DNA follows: TGTGCCAGCAGCTTAGGGGGTCGGGGGGGGCTGGATACGCAGTATTTT.

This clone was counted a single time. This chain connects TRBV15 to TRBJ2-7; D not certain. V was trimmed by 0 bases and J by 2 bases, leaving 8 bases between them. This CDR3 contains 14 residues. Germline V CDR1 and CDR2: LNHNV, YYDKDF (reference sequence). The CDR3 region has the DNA TGTGCCACCAGCAGAGATCGGGTCGCCTACGAGCAGTACTTC. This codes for CATSRDRVAYEQYF.

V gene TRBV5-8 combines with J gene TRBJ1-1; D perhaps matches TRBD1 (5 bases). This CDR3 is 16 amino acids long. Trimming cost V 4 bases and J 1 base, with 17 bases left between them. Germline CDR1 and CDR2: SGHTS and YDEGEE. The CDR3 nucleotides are TGTGCCAGCAGCCAGACCTACGGGGGACCGAACACTGAAGCTTTCTTT. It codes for CASSQTYGGPNTEAFF.

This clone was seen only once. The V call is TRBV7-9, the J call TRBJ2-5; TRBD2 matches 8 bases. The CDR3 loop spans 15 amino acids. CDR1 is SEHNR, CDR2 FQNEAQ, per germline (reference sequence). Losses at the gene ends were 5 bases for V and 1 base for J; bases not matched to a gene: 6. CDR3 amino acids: CASSAVLAGQETQYF. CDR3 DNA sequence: TGTGCCAGCAGCGCGGTCCTAGCGGGCCAAGAGACCCAGTACTTC.

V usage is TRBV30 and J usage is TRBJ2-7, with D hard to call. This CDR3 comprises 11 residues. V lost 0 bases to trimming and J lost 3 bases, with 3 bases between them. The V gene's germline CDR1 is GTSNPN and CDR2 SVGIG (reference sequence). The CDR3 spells CAWSVSYEQYF. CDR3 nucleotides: TGTGCCTGGAGTGTGAGCTACGAGCAGTACTTC.

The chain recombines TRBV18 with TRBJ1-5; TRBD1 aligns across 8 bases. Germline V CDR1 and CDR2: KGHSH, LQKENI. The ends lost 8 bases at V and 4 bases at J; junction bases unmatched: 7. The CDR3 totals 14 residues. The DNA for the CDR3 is TGTGCCAGCCACGGACAGGGCGGGAATCAGCCCCAGCATTTT. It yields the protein CASHGQGGNQPQHF.

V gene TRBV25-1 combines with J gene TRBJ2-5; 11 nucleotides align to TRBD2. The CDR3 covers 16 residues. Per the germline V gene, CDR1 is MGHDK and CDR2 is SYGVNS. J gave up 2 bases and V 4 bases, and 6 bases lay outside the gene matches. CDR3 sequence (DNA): TGTGCCAGCAGTGGAGGACTAGCGGGTGTTCAAGAGACCCAGTACTTC. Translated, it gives CASSGGLAGVQETQYF.

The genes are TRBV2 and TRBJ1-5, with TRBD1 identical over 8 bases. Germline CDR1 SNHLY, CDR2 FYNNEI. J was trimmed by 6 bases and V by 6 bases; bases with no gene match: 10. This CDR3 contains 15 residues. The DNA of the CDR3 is TGTGCCAGCAGACTAGGACAGGGTGTCGCTCAGCCCCAGCATTTT. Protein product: CASRLGQGVAQPQHF.

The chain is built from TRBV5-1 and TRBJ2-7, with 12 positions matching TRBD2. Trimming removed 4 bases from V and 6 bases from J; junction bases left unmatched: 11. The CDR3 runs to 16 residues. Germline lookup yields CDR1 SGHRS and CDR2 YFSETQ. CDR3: CASSGFVGLAGSEQYF. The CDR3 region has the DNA TGCGCCAGCAGCGGCTTCGTCGGACTAGCGGGATCCGAGCAGTACTTC.

DNA for the CDR3: TGCGCCAGCAGCCAAGATATATGGCGGGGAGGGAGCCCAGATACGCAGTATTTT. This encodes CASSQDIWRGGSPDTQYF. The chain recombines TRBV4-3 with TRBJ2-3; TRBD2 matches at 7 bases. Trimming took 0 bases from V and 4 from J; bases not matched to a gene: 13. The germline gives CDR1 LGHNA, CDR2 YSLEER. CDR3 length: 18 residues.

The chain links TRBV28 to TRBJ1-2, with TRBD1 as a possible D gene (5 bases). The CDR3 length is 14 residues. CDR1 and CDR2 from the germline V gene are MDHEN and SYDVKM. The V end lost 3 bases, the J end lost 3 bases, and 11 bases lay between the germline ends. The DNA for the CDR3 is TGTGCCAGCAGTTTGGGGGGGGTTGACTATGGCTACACCTTC. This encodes CASSLGGVDYGYTF.

CDR3: CASSPPGLAAPYEQYF. The CDR3 region has the DNA TGTGCCAGCAGTCCCCCGGGACTAGCGGCTCCCTACGAGCAGTACTTC. This sequence joins TRBV28 and TRBJ2-7; 11 positions match TRBD2. Germline V CDR1 and CDR2: MDHEN, SYDVKM. The CDR3 is 16 amino acids. V dropped 5 bases and J dropped 2; count of bases not matched to a gene: 8. The complete variable domain, with remaining parts taken from reference TRBV28 and TRBJ2-7, reads DVKVTQSSRYLVKRTGEKVFLECVQDMDHENMFWYRQDPGLGLRLIYFSYDVKMKEKGDIPEGYSVSREKKERFSLILESASTNQTSMYLCASSPPGLAAPYEQYFGPGTRLTVT.

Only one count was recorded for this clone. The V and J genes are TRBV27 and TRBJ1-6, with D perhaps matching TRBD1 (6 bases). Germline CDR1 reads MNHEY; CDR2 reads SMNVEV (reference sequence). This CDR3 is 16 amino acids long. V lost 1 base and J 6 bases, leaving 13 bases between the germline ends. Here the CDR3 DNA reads TGTGCCAGCAGTTTATTGTCGGGACACACTAATTCACCCCTCCACTTT. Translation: CASSLLSGHTNSPLHF.